A selection of T cell receptor beta chains follows, all from one sample in a study of Graves' ophthalmopathy and Graves' hyperthyroidism. One entry per CDR3 protein, called by TCRdb with MiXCR from the multiplex PCR reads. The top ten hold around 6.2% of the sample, which has about 25,000 distinct CDR3 sequences, approximately 48% seen once. Sequenced sample: peripheral blood. All receptors derive from an adult woman with stable Graves' hyperthyroidism. CDR3s include the opening cysteine and the closing phenylalanine or tryptophan. The D gene is left open where the match is weak. The size of a clone is reported for some rows only, either as once, few or many, or as a class for expanded clones.

cdr3_length | j_call | clone_size | d_call | v_call | cdr3_nt | cdr3_aa
13 | TRBJ1-5 | NA | NA | TRBV19 | TGTGCCAGCCGACGGTGGGACAATCAGCCCCAGCATTTT | CASRRWDNQPQHF
14 | TRBJ2-1 | medium-sized | NA | TRBV10-1 | TGCGCCAGCAGTGAGGGCAGCTCCTACAATGAGCAGTTCTTC | CASSEGSSYNEQFF
13 | TRBJ2-7 | many | NA | TRBV30 | TGTGCCTGGAAAAGAGGTGCCCCCTACGAGCAGTACTTC | CAWKRGAPYEQYF
18 | TRBJ2-2 | NA | TRBD2 | TRBV30 | TGTGCCTGGAGTGGGGCCCCGGGACTAGCGGGAGTAGGCGGGGAGCTGTTTTTT | CAWSGAPGLAGVGGELFF
13 | TRBJ1-5 | many | NA | TRBV27 | TGTGCCAGCAGGAACACGGGCAATCAGCCCCAGCATTTT | CASRNTGNQPQHF
14 | TRBJ2-5 | NA | TRBD2 | TRBV2 | TGTGTCAGCAGTGGAAGCGGGAGTGGCGAGACCCAGAACTTC | CVSSGSGSGETQNF
12 | TRBJ2-7 | NA | NA | TRBV15 | TGTGCCACCAGCAGAGAAGTGGGGGAGCAGTACTTC | CATSREVGEQYF
14 | TRBJ2-7 | medium-sized | NA | TRBV9 | TGTGCCAGCAGCGTAGAGACAGCCGGGTACGAGCAGTACTTC | CASSVETAGYEQYF
15 | TRBJ2-7 | many | NA | TRBV7-2 | TGTGCCAGCAGCCCCGGACCCCCGGGGCCCTACGAGCAGTACTTC | CASSPGPPGPYEQYF
13 | TRBJ2-7 | NA | TRBD1 | TRBV2 | TGTGCCAGCACCCCTACAGGGGCCTACGAGCAGTACTTC | CASTPTGAYEQYF
15 | TRBJ2-1 | many | NA | TRBV28 | TGTGCCAGCAGTTTGGCCCCGGGGGCTTACGATGAGCAGTTCTTC | CASSLAPGAYDEQFF
12 | TRBJ2-1 | NA | NA | TRBV10-1 | TGCGCCACTCAAGGGGAATACGATGAGCAGTTCTTC | CATQGEYDEQFF
14 | TRBJ1-3 | medium-sized | NA | TRBV7-8 | TGTGCCAGCAGCTTAGGAGGGACTGGAAACACCATATATTTT | CASSLGGTGNTIYF
17 | TRBJ2-1 | NA | TRBD2 | TRBV29-1 | TGCAGCGTTCGGACAGGGTCGACTAGCGGGGCTTACAATGAGCAGTTCTTC | CSVRTGSTSGAYNEQFF
14 | TRBJ1-1 | medium-sized | NA | TRBV7-2 | TGTGCCAGCAGCTTAGGCGGAGCAGGCACTGAAGCTTTCTTT | CASSLGGAGTEAFF
15 | TRBJ2-1 | many | NA | TRBV12-3/TRBV12-4 | TGTGCCAGCACTTCATCTGAGGGGTTTGCCAATGAGCAGTTCTTC | CASTSSEGFANEQFF
9 | TRBJ2-7 | NA | NA | TRBV20-1 | TGCAGTGCTCAAGCCGCCGGGTACTTC | CSAQAAGYF
15 | TRBJ1-6 | NA | TRBD1 | TRBV6-4 | TGTGCTAGCAGACCCCGGACAGGGAACAATTCACCCCTCCACTTT | CASRPRTGNNSPLHF
15 | TRBJ1-5 | NA | TRBD1 | TRBV2 | TGTGCCAGCAGAGGGGGCTCAGGGGGCGGTCAGCCCCAGCATTTT | CASRGGSGGGQPQHF
14 | TRBJ2-7 | NA | TRBD2 | TRBV20-1 | TGCAGTGCTAGGGGACTAGCAGCTTCCTACGAGCAGTACTTC | CSARGLAASYEQYF
13 | TRBJ2-5 | many | NA | TRBV28 | TGTGCCAGCAGTAAGGACAGCGGAGAGACCCAGTACTTC | CASSKDSGETQYF
15 | TRBJ2-7 | few | NA | TRBV24-1 | TGTGCCACCAGTGATTCCGGGACGGCAGCCTACGAGCAGTACTTC | CATSDSGTAAYEQYF
14 | TRBJ2-1 | NA | NA | TRBV5-1 | TGCGCCAGCAGCGGCTTAGCGGCGTCCAATGAGCAGTTCTTC | CASSGLAASNEQFF
15 | TRBJ2-1 | medium-sized | NA | TRBV7-3 | TGTGCCAGCAGCTTAGGTCCTGGCGGGGGCGATGAGCAGTTCTTC | CASSLGPGGGDEQFF
14 | TRBJ1-2 | NA | TRBD1 | TRBV9 | TGTGCCAGCAGCACCCGGGACAGGACCTATGGCTACACCTTC | CASSTRDRTYGYTF
15 | TRBJ1-2 | medium-sized | NA | TRBV2 | TGTGCCAGCAGGGTGGGAGGCCTGGGGGGTTATGGCTACACCTTC | CASRVGGLGGYGYTF
13 | TRBJ1-5 | once | NA | TRBV13 | TGCGCCAGCAGCTGGGGCCCAAATCAGCCCCAGCATTTT | CASSWGPNQPQHF
15 | TRBJ2-3 | medium-sized | NA | TRBV7-3 | TGTGCCAGCAGCTTCTCGGGGGAGGCCACAGATACGCAGTATTTT | CASSFSGEATDTQYF
18 | TRBJ1-5 | NA | NA | TRBV10-1 | TGCGCCAGCAGTGAGTCGAAGCCCAGGGTAGTGGTGAATCAGCCCCAGCATTTT | CASSESKPRVVVNQPQHF
17 | TRBJ2-3 | NA | TRBD1 | TRBV7-9 | TGTGCCAGCAGCTTATCCGGGACAGGGTCTAGCACAGATACGCAGTATTTT | CASSLSGTGSSTDTQYF
16 | TRBJ2-4 | many | TRBD2 | TRBV4-1 | TGCGCCAGCAGCCACCTATTAGCGGGAGGAAAAAACATTCAGTACTTC | CASSHLLAGGKNIQYF
15 | TRBJ2-7 | many | TRBD2 | TRBV28 | TGTGCCAGCAGTTCCGGACTAGCGGGGGAAGGGGAGCAGTACTTC | CASSSGLAGEGEQYF
16 | TRBJ1-1 | many | TRBD1 | TRBV9 | TGTGCCAGCAGCGTAGCTTATGGAGGACAGGGAACTGAAGCTTTCTTT | CASSVAYGGQGTEAFF
14 | TRBJ2-7 | medium-sized | TRBD2 | TRBV19 | TGTGCCAGTAGTATGAGGCGGGAGACGAGTGAGCAGTACTTC | CASSMRRETSEQYF
14 | TRBJ2-2 | medium-sized | NA | TRBV24-1 | TGTGCCACCAGTACAGGCCCGAACACCGGGGAGCTGTTTTTT | CATSTGPNTGELFF
13 | TRBJ2-2 | NA | NA | TRBV9 | TGTGCCAGCAGTGATTCAGACACCGGGGAGCTGTTTTTT | CASSDSDTGELFF
9 | TRBJ2-3 | medium-sized | NA | TRBV7-2 | TGTGCCGGGCCAGATACGCAGTATTTT | CAGPDTQYF
14 | TRBJ2-2 | many | TRBD1 | TRBV19 | TGTGCCAGTATTGGGGCCACAGGGGCCGGGGAGCTGTTTTTT | CASIGATGAGELFF
14 | TRBJ2-1 | NA | NA | TRBV2 | TGTGCCAGCAGGTGGCGAGCGGAGTACAATGAGCAGTTCTTC | CASRWRAEYNEQFF
17 | TRBJ2-3 | many | TRBD2 | TRBV15 | TGTGCCACCAGCAGAGATCTCCCTAGCGGGGGGACAGATACGCAGTATTTT | CATSRDLPSGGTDTQYF
14 | TRBJ2-5 | many | NA | TRBV27 | TGTGCCAGCAGTTTACGGGACAAACAAGAGACCCAGTACTTC | CASSLRDKQETQYF
14 | TRBJ2-1 | NA | TRBD2 | TRBV6-1 | TGTGCCAGCACCATAGCGGGAGTGGCAGATACGCAGTTCTTC | CASTIAGVADTQFF
18 | TRBJ2-2 | many | TRBD1 | TRBV27 | TGTGCCAGCAGCCCGGGACAGGGGGCGTGGGGTGGCACCGGGGAGCTGTTTTTT | CASSPGQGAWGGTGELFF
15 | TRBJ2-7 | NA | TRBD2 | TRBV12-3/TRBV12-4 | TGTGCCAGCAGTTTCGAGGGAGGGCCGTCCTACGAGCAGTACTTC | CASSFEGGPSYEQYF
14 | TRBJ2-1 | many | NA | TRBV7-9 | TGTGCCAGCAGCTTAGACATCTCCTACAATGAGCAGTTCTTC | CASSLDISYNEQFF
14 | TRBJ2-5 | NA | NA | TRBV10-3 | TGTGCCATCAGTGAGGAGCGGGCCGGTGGGGCCCAGTACTTC | CAISEERAGGAQYF
15 | TRBJ2-1 | many | NA | TRBV13 | TGTGCCAGCAGCTTAGCGGTGGGAGCCTACAATGAGCAGTTCTTC | CASSLAVGAYNEQFF
15 | TRBJ2-7 | medium-sized | NA | TRBV9 | TGTGCCAGCAGCCCGTGGGATAGGGGCTCCTACGAGCAGTACTTC | CASSPWDRGSYEQYF
12 | TRBJ2-7 | NA | TRBD2 | TRBV24-1 | TGTGCCACCTCCAGCGGGGCCTACGAGCAGTACTTC | CATSSGAYEQYF